This T cell receptor beta chain was obtained from a study of T cells in Graves' hyperthyroidism and ophthalmopathy. Study-wide context: It was at initial diagnosis, before any treatment, that peripheral blood was collected. Study outcomes and limitations: Most thyroid clonotypes that were expanded above 0.001 also turned up in blood. Classification by a 13 V-J model distinguished ophthalmopathy from stable hyperthyroidism.

Uncontrolled infection, other autoimmune disease, pregnancy or lactation disqualified patients from enrolment. Per the germline V gene, CDR1 is SGHRS and CDR2 is YFSETQ. V shed 4 bases, J shed 4 bases, and the junction held 10 bases outside the gene matches. The CDR3 sequence is 15 residues long. What was amplified from RNA transcripts were TCR beta CDR3 regions. The TCR CDR3 first-round RT-PCR relied on the HTBI primer set. TCRdb recomputed calls from the multiplex PCR reads with MiXCR, one row per CDR3 protein. The profile covers roughly 840,000 distinct CDR3 sequences, with over 35% appearing a single time and 7.5% to 9.5% taken by the ten largest. This clonotype was found a few times. Its antigen is currently unknown.

Source material: blood. The receptor's source is a man aged 18 to 35 with Graves' hyperthyroidism. The chain carries TRBV5-1 and TRBJ2-7, with 8 bases identical to TRBD1. The DNA for the CDR3 is TGCGCCAGCAGCCTGACAGGGGCGGACGGGTACGAGCAGTACTTC. Its protein product is CASSLTGADGYEQYF. The full variable domain, its missing parts supplied by reference TRBV5-1 and TRBJ2-7, is KAGVTQTPRYLIKTRGQQVTLSCSPISGHRSVSWYQQTPGQGLQFLFEYFSETQRNKGNFPGRFSGRQFSNSRSEMNVSTLELGDSALYLCASSLTGADGYEQYFGPGTRLTVT.